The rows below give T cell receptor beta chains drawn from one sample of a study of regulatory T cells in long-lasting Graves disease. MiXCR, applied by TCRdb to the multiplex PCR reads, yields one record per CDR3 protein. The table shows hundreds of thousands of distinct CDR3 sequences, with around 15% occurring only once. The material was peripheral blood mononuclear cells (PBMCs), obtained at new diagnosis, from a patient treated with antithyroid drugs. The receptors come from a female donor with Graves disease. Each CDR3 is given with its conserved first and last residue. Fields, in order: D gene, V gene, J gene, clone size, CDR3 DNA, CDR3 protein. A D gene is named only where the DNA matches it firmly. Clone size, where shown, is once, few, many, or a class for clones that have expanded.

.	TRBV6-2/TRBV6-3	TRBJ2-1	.	TGTGCCAGCAGCCGGAGGGGGGGGGCCGATGAGCAGTTCTTC	CASSRRGGADEQFF
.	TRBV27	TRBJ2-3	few	TGTGCCAGCTCAGAAGTGGCAGATACGCAGTATTTT	CASSEVADTQYF
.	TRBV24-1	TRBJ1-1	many	TGTGCCACCAGTGATGCAGGGGAGTACACTGAAGCTTTCTTT	CATSDAGEYTEAFF
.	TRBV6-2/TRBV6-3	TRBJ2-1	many	TGTGCCAGCAGTCCACTAAGCGATCCGTCCTACAATGAGCAGTTCTTC	CASSPLSDPSYNEQFF
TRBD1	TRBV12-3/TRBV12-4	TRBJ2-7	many	TGTGCCAGCAGTGGAGGGGACAGGGGGCGTGACGAGCAGTACTTC	CASSGGDRGRDEQYF
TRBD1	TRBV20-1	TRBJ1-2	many	TGCAGTGCGGGACAGGGGCAGGACGGCTACACCTTC	CSAGQGQDGYTF
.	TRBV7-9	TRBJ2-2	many	TGTGCCAGCAGCTTAGGGCTACAGAACACCGGGGAGCTGTTTTTT	CASSLGLQNTGELFF
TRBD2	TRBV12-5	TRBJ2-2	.	TGTGCTAGTGGGAGACTAGCGGGGAACACCGGGGAGCTGTTTTTT	CASGRLAGNTGELFF
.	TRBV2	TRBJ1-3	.	TGTGCCAGCAGTCCAGACAGCTCCTCTGGAAACACCATATATTTT	CASSPDSSSGNTIYF
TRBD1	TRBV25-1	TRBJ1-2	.	TGTGCCAGCAAGTCACAGGGGGCGCGGGGCTACACCTTC	CASKSQGARGYTF
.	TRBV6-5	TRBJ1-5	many	TGTGCCAGCAGTTACTCGAGGTTTAATCAGCCCCAGCATTTT	CASSYSRFNQPQHF
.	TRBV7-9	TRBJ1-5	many	TGTGCCAGCAGCTCCCGTTCGGACCCTGTCGGCAATCAGCCCCAGCATTTT	CASSSRSDPVGNQPQHF
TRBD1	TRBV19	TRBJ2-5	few	TGTGCCAGTAAAAACGACGGACAGGCTCTATTTGAGACCCAGTACTTC	CASKNDGQALFETQYF